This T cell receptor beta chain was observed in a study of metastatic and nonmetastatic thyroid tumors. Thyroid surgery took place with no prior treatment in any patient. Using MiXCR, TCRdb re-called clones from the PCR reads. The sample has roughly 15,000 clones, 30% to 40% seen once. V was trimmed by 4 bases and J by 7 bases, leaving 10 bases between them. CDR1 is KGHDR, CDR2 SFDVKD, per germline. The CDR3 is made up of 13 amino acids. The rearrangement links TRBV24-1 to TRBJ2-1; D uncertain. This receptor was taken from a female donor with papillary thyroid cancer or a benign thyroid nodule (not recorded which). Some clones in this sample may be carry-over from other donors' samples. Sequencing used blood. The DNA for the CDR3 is TGTGCCACCAGTGACCTAGGGCGGAATGAGCAGTTCTTC. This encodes CATSDLGRNEQFF.